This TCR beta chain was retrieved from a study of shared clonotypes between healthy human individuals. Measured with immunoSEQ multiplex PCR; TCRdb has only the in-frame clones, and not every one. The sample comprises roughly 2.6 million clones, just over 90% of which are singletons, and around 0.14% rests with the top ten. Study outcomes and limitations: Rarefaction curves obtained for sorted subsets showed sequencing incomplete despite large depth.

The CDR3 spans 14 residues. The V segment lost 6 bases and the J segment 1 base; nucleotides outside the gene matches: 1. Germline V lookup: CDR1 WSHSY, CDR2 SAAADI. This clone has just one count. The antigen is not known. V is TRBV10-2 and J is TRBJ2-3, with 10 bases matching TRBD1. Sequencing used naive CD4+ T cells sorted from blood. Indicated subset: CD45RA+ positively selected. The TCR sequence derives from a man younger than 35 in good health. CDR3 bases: TGCGCCAGCAGGGGGACAGGGGGCACAGATACGCAGTATTTT. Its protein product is CASRGTGGTDTQYF.